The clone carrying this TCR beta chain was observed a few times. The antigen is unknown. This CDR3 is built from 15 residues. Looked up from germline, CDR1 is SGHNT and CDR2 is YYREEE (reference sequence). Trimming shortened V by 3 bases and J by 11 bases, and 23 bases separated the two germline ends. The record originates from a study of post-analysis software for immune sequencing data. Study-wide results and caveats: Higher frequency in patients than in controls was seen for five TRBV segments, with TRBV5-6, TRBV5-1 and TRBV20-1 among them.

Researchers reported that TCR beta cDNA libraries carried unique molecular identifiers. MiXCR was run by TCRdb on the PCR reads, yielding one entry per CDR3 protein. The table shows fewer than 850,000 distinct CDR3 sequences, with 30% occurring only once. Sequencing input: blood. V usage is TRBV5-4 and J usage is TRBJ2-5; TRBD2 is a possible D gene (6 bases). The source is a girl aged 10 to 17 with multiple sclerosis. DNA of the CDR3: TGTGCCAGCAGCTGGGACGGACTGAGGGCACGGGAGCAGTACTTC. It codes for CASSWDGLRAREQYF.